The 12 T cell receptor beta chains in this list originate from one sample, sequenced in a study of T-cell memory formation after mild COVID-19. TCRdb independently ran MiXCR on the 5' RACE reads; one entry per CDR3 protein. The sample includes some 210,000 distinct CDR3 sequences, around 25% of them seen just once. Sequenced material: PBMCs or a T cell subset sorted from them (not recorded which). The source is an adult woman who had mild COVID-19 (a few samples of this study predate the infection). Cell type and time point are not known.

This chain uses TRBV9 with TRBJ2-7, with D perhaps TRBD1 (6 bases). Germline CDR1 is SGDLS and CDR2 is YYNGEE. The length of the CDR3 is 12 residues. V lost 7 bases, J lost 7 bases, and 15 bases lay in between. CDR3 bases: TGTGCCAGCTCAGGGGACGATTGGGAGCAGTACTTC. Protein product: CASSGDDWEQYF.

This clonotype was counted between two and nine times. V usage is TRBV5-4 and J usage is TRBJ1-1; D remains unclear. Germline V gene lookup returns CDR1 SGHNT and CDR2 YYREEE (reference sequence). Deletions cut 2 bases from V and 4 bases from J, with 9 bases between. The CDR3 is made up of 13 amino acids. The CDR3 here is CASSFVGFTEAFF. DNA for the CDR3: TGTGCCAGCAGCTTTGTGGGGTTCACTGAAGCTTTCTTT.

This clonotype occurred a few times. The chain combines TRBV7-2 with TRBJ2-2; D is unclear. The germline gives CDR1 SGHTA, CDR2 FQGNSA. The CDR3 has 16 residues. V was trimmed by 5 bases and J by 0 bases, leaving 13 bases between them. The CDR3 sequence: CASSPKPTANTGELFF. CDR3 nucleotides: TGTGCCAGCAGCCCCAAACCCACCGCGAACACCGGGGAGCTGTTTTTT. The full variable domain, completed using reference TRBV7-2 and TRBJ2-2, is GAGVSQSPSNKVTEKGKDVELRCDPISGHTALYWYRQSLGQGLEFLIYFQGNSAPDKSGLPSDRFSAERTGGSVSTLTIQRTQQEDSAVYLCASSPKPTANTGELFFGEGSRLTVL.

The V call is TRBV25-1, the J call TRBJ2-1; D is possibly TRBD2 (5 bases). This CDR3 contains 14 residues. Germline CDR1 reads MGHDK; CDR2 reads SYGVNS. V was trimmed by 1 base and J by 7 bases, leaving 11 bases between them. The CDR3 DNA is TGTGCCAGCAGTGAATTTACTAGTACTAATGAGCAGTTCTTC. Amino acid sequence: CASSEFTSTNEQFF.

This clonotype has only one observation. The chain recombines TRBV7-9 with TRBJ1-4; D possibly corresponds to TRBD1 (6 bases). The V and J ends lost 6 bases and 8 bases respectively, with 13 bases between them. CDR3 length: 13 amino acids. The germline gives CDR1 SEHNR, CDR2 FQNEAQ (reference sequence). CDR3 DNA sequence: TGTGCCAGCAGGGTAACAGGGAACGAAAAACTGTTTTTT. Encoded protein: CASRVTGNEKLFF.

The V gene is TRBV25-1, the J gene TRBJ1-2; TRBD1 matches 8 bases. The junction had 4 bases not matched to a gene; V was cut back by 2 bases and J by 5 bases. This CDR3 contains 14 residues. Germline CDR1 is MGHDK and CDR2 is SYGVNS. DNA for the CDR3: TGTGCCAGCAGTGAACAGGGGGCGCTTTATGGCTACACCTTC. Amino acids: CASSEQGALYGYTF.

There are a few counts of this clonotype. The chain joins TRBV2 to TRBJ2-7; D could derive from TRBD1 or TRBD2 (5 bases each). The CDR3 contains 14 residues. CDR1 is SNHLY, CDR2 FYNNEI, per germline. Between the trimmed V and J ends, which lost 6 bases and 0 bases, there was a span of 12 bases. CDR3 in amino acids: CASRGTVSSYEQYF. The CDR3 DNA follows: TGTGCCAGCAGAGGGACGGTTAGCTCCTACGAGCAGTACTTC.

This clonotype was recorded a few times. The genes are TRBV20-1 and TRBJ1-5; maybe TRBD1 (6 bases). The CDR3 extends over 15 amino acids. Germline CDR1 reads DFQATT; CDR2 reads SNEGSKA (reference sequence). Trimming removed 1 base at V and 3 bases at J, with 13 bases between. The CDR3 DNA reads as TGCAGTGCTAGAGGTCTAGGGGGTCTCAATCAGCCCCAGCATTTT. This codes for CSARGLGGLNQPQHF.

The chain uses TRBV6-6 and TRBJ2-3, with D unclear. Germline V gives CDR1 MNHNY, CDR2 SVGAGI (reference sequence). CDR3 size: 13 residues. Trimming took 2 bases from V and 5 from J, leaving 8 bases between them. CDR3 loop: CASSYRRKDTQYF. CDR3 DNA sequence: TGTGCCAGCAGTTACAGGCGCAAAGATACGCAGTATTTT.

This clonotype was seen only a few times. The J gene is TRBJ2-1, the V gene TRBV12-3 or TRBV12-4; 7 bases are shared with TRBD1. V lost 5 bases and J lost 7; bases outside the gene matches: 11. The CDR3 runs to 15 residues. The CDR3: CASSPARQGTNEQFF. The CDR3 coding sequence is TGTGCCAGCAGTCCCGCCAGACAGGGCACAAATGAGCAGTTCTTC.

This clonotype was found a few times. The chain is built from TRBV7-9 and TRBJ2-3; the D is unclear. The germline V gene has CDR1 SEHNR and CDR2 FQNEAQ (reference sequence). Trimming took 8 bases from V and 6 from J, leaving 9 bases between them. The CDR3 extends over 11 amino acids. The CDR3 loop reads CASERADTQYF. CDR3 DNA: TGTGCCAGCGAACGGGCGGATACGCAGTATTTT.

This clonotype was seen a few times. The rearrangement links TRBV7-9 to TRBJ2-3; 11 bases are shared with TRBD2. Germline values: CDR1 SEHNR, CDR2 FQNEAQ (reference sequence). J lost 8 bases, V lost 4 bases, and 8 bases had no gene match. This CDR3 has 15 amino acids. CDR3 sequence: CASSSGLAARVTQYF. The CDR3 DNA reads TGTGCCAGCAGCTCGGGACTAGCGGCCCGGGTTACGCAGTATTTT.